This entry lists 10 T cell receptor beta chains sequenced from one sample in a study of blood T cell repertoires in COVID-19. Only in-frame clones appear in the TCRdb table, and some are missing; sequencing was by immunoSEQ multiplex PCR. There are about 430,000 clones in the sample; 80% to 90% occur only once, and 0.95% to 1.2% lies in the top ten. The sequenced material came from PBMCs or T cells enriched from blood (not recorded which). The receptors originated from a man aged 25-40 years who had recovered from COVID-19.

The J gene is TRBJ2-1, the V gene TRBV12-5; 10 bases agree with TRBD2. Unmatched junction bases numbered 5, after V lost 4 bases and J lost 5 bases. CDR1 and CDR2 (germline): LGHNT, FRNRAP. The CDR3 contains 15 residues. The CDR3 DNA reads TGTGCTAGTGGTTGGACTAGCGGTTTAAACAATGAGCAGTTCTTC. Amino acids: CASGWTSGLNNEQFF.

The J gene is TRBJ1-2, the V gene TRBV3-1 (or the pseudogene TRBV3-2), with D unresolved. V lost 4 bases to trimming and J lost 2 bases, with 11 bases between them. The length of the CDR3 is 14 residues. Per the germline V gene, CDR1 is LGHDT and CDR2 is YNNKEL (reference sequence). For the CDR3, the DNA is TGTGCCAGCAGCCCCCTGGAGCCCAACTATGGCTACACCTTC. This sequence encodes CASSPLEPNYGYTF.

The chain employs TRBV7-3 and TRBJ2-2; the match to TRBD1 covers 9 bases. J gave up 4 bases and V 6 bases, and 6 bases lay outside the gene matches. The CDR3 has 15 residues. From germline, CDR1 is SGHTA and CDR2 FQGTGA. The CDR3 sequence is CASSSQGAPTGELFF. CDR3 in DNA: TGTGCCAGCAGTTCACAGGGGGCGCCCACCGGGGAGCTGTTTTTT.

This chain connects TRBV20-1 to TRBJ2-7; D possibly corresponds to TRBD1 (5 bases). This CDR3 is 13 amino acids long. V lost 3 bases and J 1 base, leaving 10 bases between the germline ends. Germline values: CDR1 DFQATT, CDR2 SNEGSKA (reference sequence). CDR3 sequence: CSASFDSSYEQYF. The CDR3, as DNA: TGCAGTGCTAGTTTCGACAGTTCCTACGAGCAGTACTTC.

The chain links TRBV5-5 to TRBJ1-1, with 9 positions matching TRBD1. There are 15 residues in the CDR3. J gave up 4 bases and V 2 bases, and 6 bases lay outside the gene matches. Germline loops: CDR1 SGHKS, CDR2 YYEKEE (reference sequence). Here the CDR3 DNA reads TGTGCCAGCAGCTTACAGGGGGCGGTTGGCACTGAAGCTTTCTTT. Protein product: CASSLQGAVGTEAFF.

V gene TRBV11-3 combines with J gene TRBJ2-2; D is perhaps TRBD1 (6 bases). V lost 8 bases, J lost 0 bases, and 16 bases lay in between. The CDR3 is 16 amino acids. CDR1 and CDR2 from the germline V gene are SGHNT and YENEEA. The CDR3 bases are TGTGCCAGCGGCTCACAGGGCTTTTCGAACACCGGGGAGCTGTTTTTT. It translates to CASGSQGFSNTGELFF. Drawing the rest from reference TRBV11-3 and TRBJ2-2, the complete variable domain is EAGVVQSPRYKIIEKKQPVAFWCNPISGHNTLYWYLQNLGQGPELLIRYENEEAVDDSQLPKDRFSAERLKGVDSTLKIQPAELGDSAVYLCASGSQGFSNTGELFFGEGSRLTVL.

This sequence joins TRBV19 and TRBJ1-1; D not resolved. V lost 6 bases and J 2 bases, leaving 13 bases between the germline ends. Germline CDR1 is LNHDA and CDR2 is SQIVND (reference sequence). The CDR3 length is 14 residues. The DNA of the CDR3 is TGTGCCAGTAGCTCCGAACGGGGAAACACTGAAGCTTTCTTT. Its protein product is CASSSERGNTEAFF.

The chain joins TRBV5-1 to TRBJ2-2, with 8 bases identical to TRBD1. Per germline, CDR1 SGHRS and CDR2 YFSETQ. This CDR3 region has 17 residues. Trimming took 6 bases from V and 6 from J; bases not matched to a gene: 16. CDR3 nucleotide sequence: TGCGCCAGCACTAGATGGGACAGGAAGGCGTCCTCCGGGGAGCTGTTTTTT. This translates into CASTRWDRKASSGELFF.

The genes are TRBV27 and TRBJ1-2; TRBD1 aligns across 7 bases. The CDR3 spans 13 residues. Germline loops: CDR1 MNHEY, CDR2 SMNVEV (reference sequence). With 8 bases clipped from V and 6 bases from J, the junction kept 9 bases outside the gene matches. CDR3 sequence (DNA): TGTGCCAGCCGCGGTGCAGGGGGGAATGGCTACACCTTC. It specifies CASRGAGGNGYTF.

In its sample, this clone was seen a few times. This chain links TRBV19 with TRBJ1-2, with TRBD1 matching 7 bases. V dropped 7 bases and J dropped 3; count of bases not matched to a gene: 17. Germline CDR1 reads LNHDA; CDR2 reads SQIVND (reference sequence). This CDR3 has 17 residues. This CDR3 is CASTLTPNRGRDYGYTF. The CDR3 DNA follows: TGTGCCAGTACCCTGACCCCCAACAGGGGTAGGGACTATGGCTACACCTTC.